The 22 T cell receptor beta chains listed next were all sequenced from one sample in a study of OX40 agonist ivuxolimab in advanced cancers. The data were produced by immunoSEQ multiplex PCR, yet TCRdb's version contains in-frame clones alone and is incomplete. The data show roughly 110,000 clones, over 75% seen once. The sequenced sample was CD4+ or CD8+ T cells sorted from blood, obtained in a trial of the OX40 agonist ivuxolimab. All receptors derive from an adult with an advanced solid tumor such as melanoma, head and neck, liver or kidney cancer.

This clone was observed once. This sequence joins TRBV28 and TRBJ2-2; D is tentatively TRBD1 or TRBD2 (5 bases each). This CDR3 comprises 17 residues. Per the germline V gene, CDR1 is MDHEN and CDR2 is SYDVKM. The ends were cut back, 6 bases at V and 6 bases at J, with 23 bases in the middle. CDR3 region: CASSYPNGAGRAGELFF. In DNA, the CDR3 is TGTGCCAGCAGCTATCCTAACGGAGCAGGGAGAGCCGGGGAGCTGTTTTTT.

The genes are TRBV11-3 and TRBJ2-7, with a possible D match to TRBD1 (5 bases). The CDR3 is 15 amino acids. Trimming left V 1 base short and J 3 bases short, with 13 bases between. Germline V gene sequence: CDR1 SGHNT, CDR2 YENEEA. In DNA, the CDR3 is TGTGCCAGCAGCTTAGGTCAGGGCCTGCTCTACGAGCAGTACTTC. It translates to CASSLGQGLLYEQYF.

This clone has just one count. The rearrangement joins TRBV7-8 to TRBJ1-1; 9 bases map to TRBD1. This CDR3 region has 18 residues. CDR1 is SGHVS, CDR2 FQNEAQ, per germline. With 5 bases clipped from V and 5 bases from J, the junction kept 18 bases outside the gene matches. Here the CDR3 reads CASSHRGTGRERGTEAFF. CDR3 nucleotides: TGTGCCAGCAGCCACCGAGGGACAGGGAGAGAAAGAGGGACTGAAGCTTTCTTT.

V usage is TRBV6-6 and J usage is TRBJ2-3, with D hard to call. V was pared by 3 bases and J by 6 bases, with 7 bases between. Germline V lookup: CDR1 MNHNY, CDR2 SVGAGI (reference sequence). The CDR3 spans 12 residues. Here the CDR3 reads CASSYLRDTQYF. As DNA, the CDR3 is TGTGCCAGCAGTTATCTAAGGGATACGCAGTATTTT.

For this clone: The sample carries other DNA sequences with the same CDR3. This chain connects TRBV28 to TRBJ2-7; D gene uncertain. CDR3 length: 11 residues. The V end was cut by 5 bases, the J end by 3 bases, with 5 bases between. Per the germline V gene, CDR1 is MDHEN and CDR2 is SYDVKM. In DNA, the CDR3 is TGTGCCAGCAGTCTGCGCTACGAGCAGTACTTC. It yields the protein CASSLRYEQYF.

Here the CDR3 reads CASSSTGWDYGYTF. For the CDR3, the DNA is TGTGCCAGCAGTTCGACAGGGTGGGACTATGGCTACACCTTC. This rearrangement joins TRBV27 to TRBJ1-2; 7 nucleotides line up with TRBD1. J lost 3 bases, V lost 4 bases, and 5 bases had no gene match. CDR1 and CDR2 (germline): MNHEY, SMNVEV (reference sequence). The length of the CDR3 is 14 residues.

The chain couples TRBV28 to TRBJ2-7; TRBD1 might be the D (6 bases). The CDR3 loop spans 15 amino acids. From germline, CDR1 is MDHEN and CDR2 SYDVKM. Trimming cost V 8 bases and J 0 bases, with 17 bases left between them. The CDR3 DNA reads as TGTGCCAGCGTTCTGGGGAGAGGGGGCTCCTACGAGCAGTACTTC. This translates into CASVLGRGGSYEQYF.

The CDR3 is CASSQEGTGNTEAFF. CDR3 in DNA: TGCGCCAGCAGCCAAGAAGGGACAGGAAACACTGAAGCTTTCTTT. The chain has TRBV4-3 and TRBJ1-1; TRBD1 aligns across 8 bases. CDR1 is LGHNA, CDR2 YSLEER, per germline. The CDR3 extends over 15 amino acids. V was pared by 0 bases and J by 2 bases, with 2 bases of the junction left unmatched.

Comments on this clone: This same CDR3 is encoded by further DNA sequences in the sample. The chain joins TRBV14 to TRBJ2-4, with D possibly matching TRBD2 (6 bases). CDR3 size: 18 residues. Germline V gives CDR1 SGHDN, CDR2 FVKESK. The ends were cut back, 0 bases at V and 7 bases at J, with 22 bases in the middle. This CDR3 reads CASSQEHLGGAGSNIQYF. For the CDR3, the DNA is TGTGCCAGCAGCCAAGAACATCTCGGAGGGGCCGGTAGTAACATTCAGTACTTC.

This clone was picked up a small number of times. The gene calls are TRBV10-1 and TRBJ2-7; TRBD2 is a possible D gene (5 bases). With 3 bases removed from V and 0 bases from J, the gap between germline ends came to 6 bases. Per germline, CDR1 WNHNN and CDR2 SYGVQD (reference sequence). This CDR3 has 13 amino acids. CDR3 nucleotide sequence: TGCGCCAGCAGTGAAACTAGCTCCTACGAGCAGTACTTC. Its translation is CASSETSSYEQYF.

V and J are TRBV6-1 and TRBJ1-1, with a possible D match to TRBD1 (5 bases). The CDR3 consists of 15 residues. Trimming cost V 6 bases and J 1 base, with 15 bases left between them. The germline gives CDR1 MNHNS, CDR2 SASEGT. The CDR3, as DNA: TGTGCCAGCAGATTAACTGACAGAGCGAACACTGAAGCTTTCTTT. It codes for CASRLTDRANTEAFF.

The chain joins TRBV25-1 to TRBJ2-3; D not certain. V was cut by 8 bases and J by 2 bases, with 8 bases left in between. Per germline, CDR1 MGHDK and CDR2 SYGVNS. This CDR3 contains 12 residues. CDR3 nucleotides: TGTGCCAGCCAAGATATCACAGATACGCAGTATTTT. It specifies CASQDITDTQYF. Looking up the rest from reference TRBV25-1 and TRBJ2-3 gives the full variable domain: EADIYQTPRYLVIGTGKKITLECSQTMGHDKMYWYQQDPGMELHLIHYSYGVNSTEKGDLSSESTVSRIRTEHFPLTLESARPSHTSQYLCASQDITDTQYFGPGTRLTVL.

The rearrangement joins TRBV28 to TRBJ2-2; D is unclear. The CDR3 totals 15 residues. Per germline, CDR1 MDHEN and CDR2 SYDVKM. V was clipped by 8 bases and J by 0 bases, with 13 bases between them. The CDR3 spells CASLRGGPNTGELFF. CDR3 nucleotide sequence: TGTGCCAGCCTCCGAGGCGGCCCGAACACCGGGGAGCTGTTTTTT.

The V gene is TRBV19, the J gene TRBJ2-4; D unclear. Trimming cost V 3 bases and J 8 bases, with 14 bases left between them. The CDR3 runs 14 residues. Germline V gene sequence: CDR1 LNHDA, CDR2 SQIVND (reference sequence). For the CDR3, the DNA is TGTGCCAGTAGTATGAACTGGGGTTTGGACATTCAGTACTTC. This encodes CASSMNWGLDIQYF.

The chain has TRBV7-9 and TRBJ2-1, with D possibly being TRBD1 (5 bases). This CDR3 is built from 14 residues. The V end lost 3 bases, the J end lost 5 bases, and 11 bases lay between the germline ends. CDR1 is SEHNR, CDR2 FQNEAQ, per germline (reference sequence). CDR3 nucleotides: TGTGCCAGCAGCTTTCAGGGCCTAAACAATGAGCAGTTCTTC. Encoded protein: CASSFQGLNNEQFF.

The chain is built from TRBV7-2 and TRBJ2-7; D possibly corresponds to TRBD2 (6 bases). V was trimmed by 2 bases and J by 1 base, leaving 12 bases between them. Per germline, CDR1 SGHTA and CDR2 FQGNSA. The CDR3 is made up of 15 amino acids. The CDR3 sequence: CASSLSSRGSYEQYF. CDR3 nucleotides: TGTGCCAGCAGCTTATCGTCACGGGGGTCCTACGAGCAGTACTTC.

This clone has only one observation. The chain combines TRBV4-3 with TRBJ2-1; D gene unclear. V lost 0 bases, J lost 9 bases, and 15 bases lay in between. Germline CDR1 is LGHNA and CDR2 is YSLEER. The CDR3 has 15 amino acids. The chain's CDR3 is CASSQDLNSSPEQFF. In DNA form, the CDR3 reads TGCGCCAGCAGCCAAGATTTGAATAGCAGTCCTGAGCAGTTCTTC.

This chain connects TRBV6-1 to TRBJ1-2; TRBD1 might be the D (5 bases). Germline V lookup: CDR1 MNHNS, CDR2 SASEGT. The length of the CDR3 is 16 residues. The V gene lost 4 bases and the J gene lost 1 base, with 16 bases spanning the gap. CDR3: CASSGRDGGFNYGYTF. The CDR3, as DNA: TGTGCCAGCAGTGGGCGGGACGGCGGATTTAACTATGGCTACACCTTC.

The rearrangement joins TRBV10-3 to TRBJ1-6; possibly TRBD1 for D (6 bases). V dropped 0 bases and J dropped 8 bases, with 8 bases sitting between them. The germline CDR1 and CDR2 sequences are ENHRY and SYGVKD. This CDR3 is built from 14 residues. CDR3 sequence (DNA): TGTGCCATCAGTGAGTCACAGGGTGATTCACCCCTCCACTTT. Translated: CAISESQGDSPLHF.

The chain couples TRBV9 to TRBJ1-1, with no clear D. V gave up 0 bases and J gave up 1 base, with 7 bases separating them. From germline, CDR1 is SGDLS and CDR2 YYNGEE. There are 14 residues in the CDR3. The CDR3 DNA follows: TGTGCCAGCAGCGTAGGTTCTGGGAACACTGAAGCTTTCTTT. Translating gives CASSVGSGNTEAFF.

This chain links TRBV4-3 with TRBJ2-3; D is perhaps TRBD2 (6 bases). Germline loops: CDR1 LGHNA, CDR2 YSLEER. The ends were cut back, 4 bases at V and 1 base at J, with 18 bases in the middle. This CDR3 contains 17 residues. The CDR3 sequence: CASSRTQGTGRTDTQYF. The DNA for the CDR3 is TGCGCCAGCAGCCGTACGCAAGGGACTGGACGCACAGATACGCAGTATTTT.

This chain links TRBV19 with TRBJ1-2, with D perhaps TRBD1 (6 bases). This CDR3 contains 13 residues. The germline CDR1 and CDR2 sequences are LNHDA and SQIVND (reference sequence). Trimming left V 5 bases short and J 4 bases short, with 11 bases between. The CDR3 protein is CASSEGHFYGYTF. DNA of the CDR3: TGTGCCAGTAGTGAGGGACATTTCTATGGCTACACCTTC.